The 30 T cell receptor beta chains below were found in one sample sequenced in a study of identical twins. Each CDR3 protein is one row after TCRdb ran MiXCR on the 5' RACE reads. The sample holds 500,000 to 700,000 distinct CDR3 sequences, about 7% seen once. These records were also assigned to another study, of yellow fever vaccine responses in identical twins.

The material sequenced was PBMCs. The origin of the receptors is a woman between 18 and 30 years old in good health.

This clonotype was seen at least ten times. V and J are TRBV29-1 and TRBJ2-1; 12 bases match TRBD2. After removal of 4 bases from V and 7 bases from J, the junction contained 5 bases not matched to a gene. The germline gives CDR1 SQVTM, CDR2 ANQGSEA. There are 14 residues in the CDR3. The CDR3 loop reads CSVGLAGATNEQFF. The CDR3 DNA reads as TGCAGCGTTGGACTAGCGGGAGCCACAAATGAGCAGTTCTTC.

The sample holds a few counts of this clonotype. The CDR3 protein is CASSYQTHQPQHF. The CDR3 nucleotides read TGCGCCAGCAGCTACCAGACCCATCAGCCCCAGCATTTT. This chain joins TRBV4-1 and TRBJ1-5, with unresolved D. Trimming shortened V by 5 bases and J by 5 bases, and 10 bases separated the two germline ends. Germline assignment: CDR1 MGHRA and CDR2 YSYEKL. The CDR3 is made up of 13 amino acids.

In its sample, this clonotype was seen many times. The chain is built from TRBV11-2 and TRBJ1-4, with no clear D. The CDR3 runs to 16 residues. Germline V CDR1 and CDR2: SGHAT, FQNNGV. V dropped 5 bases and J dropped 0 bases, with 13 bases sitting between them. CDR3 residues: CASSLKRRATNEKLFF. The CDR3 DNA reads TGTGCCAGCAGCCTCAAACGACGGGCAACTAATGAAAAACTGTTTTTT.

In its sample, this clonotype was seen a few times. The V call is TRBV5-6, the J call TRBJ2-7; weak D call: TRBD2 (6 bases). The CDR3 covers 14 residues. The ends were cut back, 4 bases at V and 7 bases at J, with 18 bases in the middle. Germline CDR1 and CDR2: SGHDT and YYEEEE. The CDR3 spells CASSQDRGAGEQYF. DNA of the CDR3: TGTGCCAGCAGCCAAGATAGGGGTGCGGGGGAGCAGTACTTC. The full variable domain, its missing parts supplied by reference TRBV5-6 and TRBJ2-7, is DAGVTQSPTHLIKTRGQQVTLRCSPKSGHDTVSWYQQALGQGPQFIFQYYEEEERQRGNFPDRFSGHQFPNYSSELNVNALLLGDSALYLCASSQDRGAGEQYFGPGTRLTVT.

In this sample, this clonotype turned up many times. The CDR3 reads CASSFRHASYEQYF. The CDR3 bases are TGTGCCAGCAGTTTTCGACATGCATCCTACGAGCAGTACTTC. The chain carries TRBV12-3 or TRBV12-4 and TRBJ2-7; no clear D. V was clipped by 3 bases and J by 1 base, with 10 bases between them. This CDR3 spans 14 amino acids.

This clonotype was seen at least ten times. The chain joins TRBV4-1 to TRBJ1-4; no firm D call. Germline V gene data show CDR1 as MGHRA and CDR2 as YSYEKL. V lost 1 base to trimming and J lost 0 bases, with 6 bases between them. There are 15 residues in the CDR3. This CDR3 reads CASSQVYPTNEKLFF. The DNA of the CDR3 is TGCGCCAGCAGCCAAGTTTACCCAACTAATGAAAAACTGTTTTTT.

This clonotype was counted at least ten times. The chain joins TRBV29-1 to TRBJ1-2; perhaps TRBD1 as D (5 bases). This CDR3 contains 13 residues. V lost 6 bases and J lost 0, with 11 bases in between. Germline assignment: CDR1 SQVTM and CDR2 ANQGSEA. CDR3 protein: CSVTTASNYGYTF. The DNA of the CDR3 is TGCAGCGTCACGACAGCTTCTAACTATGGCTACACCTTC.

The V call is TRBV12-3 or TRBV12-4, the J call TRBJ2-1, with no clear D. The CDR3 consists of 13 residues. Trimming took 3 bases from V and 6 from J, leaving 9 bases between them. CDR3 in amino acids: CASSFTAANEQFF. CDR3 coding DNA: TGTGCCAGCAGTTTTACGGCTGCCAATGAGCAGTTCTTC.

This clonotype was seen ten or more times. The rearrangement uses TRBV2 and TRBJ1-5; D unresolved. There are 12 residues in the CDR3. With 6 bases removed from V and 10 bases from J, the gap between germline ends came to 13 bases. Looked up from germline, CDR1 is SNHLY and CDR2 is FYNNEI. This chain's CDR3 is CASRAQDLPQHF. The CDR3 DNA reads as TGTGCCAGCAGAGCTCAGGATTTACCCCAGCATTTT.

J is TRBJ2-7 and V is TRBV9, with D possibly called TRBD1 or TRBD2 (6 bases each). This CDR3 region has 16 residues. Trimming shortened V by 5 bases and J by 3 bases, and 21 bases separated the two germline ends. In germline, CDR1 is SGDLS, CDR2 YYNGEE. This CDR3 is CASRGGKLADLYEQYF. The CDR3 DNA sequence: TGTGCCAGCAGAGGGGGGAAGTTAGCGGACCTCTACGAGCAGTACTTC.

This clonotype has ten or more counts. CDR3 nucleotides: TGTGCCAGCAGCTTCTCCTCAGATACGCAGTATTTT. It is translated as CASSFSSDTQYF. The chain carries TRBV7-2 and TRBJ2-3; D is ambiguous. CDR3 length: 12 residues. V lost 3 bases and J 4 bases, leaving 5 bases between the germline ends. Per germline, CDR1 SGHTA and CDR2 FQGNSA.

Many counts were recorded for this clonotype. The V and J genes are TRBV12-3 or TRBV12-4 and TRBJ1-3, with D perhaps matching TRBD1 (6 bases). The CDR3 covers 15 residues. V was cut by 8 bases and J by 4 bases, with 18 bases left in between. CDR3 in amino acids: CASLKGGAEGNTIYF. The CDR3 nucleotides read TGTGCCAGCTTAAAGGGGGGCGCCGAGGGAAACACCATATATTTT.

This clonotype has more than one count but fewer than ten. V and J are TRBV7-2 and TRBJ1-6; D is ambiguous. This CDR3 has 14 residues. Germline V lookup: CDR1 SGHTA, CDR2 FQGNSA. V was shortened by 10 bases and J by 11 bases, with 21 bases between the two germline ends. The CDR3 loop is CATAIKETLPPLHF. In nucleotides, the CDR3 is TGTGCCACCGCCATCAAGGAAACCCTCCCACCCCTCCACTTT.

This clonotype showed up just a few times. The rearrangement joins TRBV7-8 to TRBJ1-1; maybe TRBD1 (6 bases). The CDR3 has 15 amino acids. V lost 5 bases and J 0 bases, leaving 13 bases between the germline ends. Per germline, CDR1 SGHVS and CDR2 FQNEAQ. Written as DNA, the CDR3 is TGTGCCAGCAGCCCGTGGACAGTCATGAACACTGAAGCTTTCTTT. This codes for CASSPWTVMNTEAFF.

This clonotype was counted a few times. The chain is built from TRBV28 and TRBJ1-6; no clear D. V was clipped by 1 base and J by 9 bases, with 4 bases between them. There are 12 residues in the CDR3. Germline V gene sequence: CDR1 MDHEN, CDR2 SYDVKM. The CDR3 region is CASSLSRSPLHF. In DNA form, the CDR3 reads TGTGCCAGCAGTTTATCCCGTTCACCCCTCCACTTT.

The CDR3 DNA follows: TGTGCCAGCAGTGAAGGACTGTACCAAGAGACCCAGTACTTC. This sequence encodes CASSEGLYQETQYF. The J gene is TRBJ2-5, the V gene TRBV6-1, with D unresolved. The CDR3 length is 14 residues. Per the germline V gene, CDR1 is MNHNS and CDR2 is SASEGT. The V gene lost 1 base and the J gene lost 0 bases, with 6 bases spanning the gap.

The chain links TRBV28 to TRBJ1-6, with 9 bases matching TRBD1. Per germline, CDR1 MDHEN and CDR2 SYDVKM. After removal of 7 bases from V and 8 bases from J, the junction contained 6 bases not matched to a gene. This CDR3 is 14 amino acids long. The CDR3 loop reads CASTAGTGYSPLHF. CDR3 DNA sequence: TGTGCCAGCACCGCCGGGACAGGGTATTCACCCCTCCACTTT.

Note on this clonotype: Germline and junction disagree at one end, which may indicate a read error. The chain carries TRBV7-3 and TRBJ2-1, with 7 bases fitting TRBD2. Germline lookup yields CDR1 SGHTA and CDR2 FQGTGA. This CDR3 contains 19 residues. The CDR3: CASSLVGGGVVGDYNEQSF. Written as DNA, the CDR3 is TGTGCCAGCAGCTTAGTCGGGGGAGGTGTGGTAGGGGACTACAATGAGCAGTCCTTC.

The V call is TRBV4-2, the J call TRBJ2-3; 9 bases agree with TRBD2. The CDR3 extends over 18 amino acids. The germline V gene has CDR1 LGHNA and CDR2 YNFKEQ. With 0 bases clipped from V and 3 bases from J, the junction kept 10 bases outside the gene matches. The CDR3 DNA sequence: TGTGCCAGCAGCCAAGATTTTACCCTAGCGGGGACAACAGATACGCAGTATTTT. Translation: CASSQDFTLAGTTDTQYF.

This clonotype occurred a few times. The chain combines TRBV14 with TRBJ2-1; no clear D gene. Germline V lookup: CDR1 SGHDN, CDR2 FVKESK. V was shortened by 4 bases and J by 0 bases, with 19 bases between the two germline ends. The CDR3 length is 18 residues. CDR3 sequence reads: CASSRLTQTRLSYNEQFF. In nucleotides, the CDR3 is TGTGCCAGCAGCCGACTCACTCAGACGCGTCTCTCCTACAATGAGCAGTTCTTC.

Turning to this clonotype: A read error is possible here, since a much larger clone lies one base away. This chain joins TRBV12-3 or TRBV12-4 and TRBJ1-2, with D perhaps matching TRBD1 (6 bases). The CDR3 covers 11 residues. The V end was cut by 6 bases, the J end by 6 bases, with 8 bases between. The CDR3 spells CASRRQDGYTF. The DNA of the CDR3 is TGTGCCAGCAGGAGACAGGATGGCTACACCTTC.

This clonotype showed up just a few times. The CDR3 DNA reads TGTGCCAGCAGCCAAGCTCTTCCGGGGTCTAGCACAGATACGCAGTATTTT. Amino acids: CASSQALPGSSTDTQYF. The V call is TRBV3-1, the J call TRBJ2-3; maybe TRBD2 (5 bases). This CDR3 region has 17 residues. Germline CDR1 and CDR2: LGHDT and YNNKEL (reference sequence). V lost 1 base and J lost 0, with 14 bases in between.

This chain joins TRBV16 and TRBJ2-7; D may be TRBD2 (6 bases). Per the germline V gene, CDR1 is KGHSY and CDR2 is FQNENV. Trimming removed 2 bases at V and 4 bases at J, with 12 bases between. The CDR3 covers 14 residues. Written as DNA, the CDR3 is TGTGCCAGCAGCCAAGGAGGGGATTGGTACGAGCAGTACGTC. Translation: CASSQGGDWYEQYV.

This clonotype has ten or more counts. The rearrangement uses TRBV5-1 and TRBJ2-1, with D uncertain. CDR1 is SGHRS and CDR2 is YFSETQ in the germline V gene. With 0 bases removed from V and 10 bases from J, the gap between germline ends came to 17 bases. This CDR3 has 15 residues. CDR3: CASSLAWQERIEQFF. For the CDR3, the DNA is TGCGCCAGCAGCTTGGCCTGGCAGGAAAGGATCGAGCAGTTCTTC.

This clonotype was detected many times. J is TRBJ2-1 and V is TRBV12-3 or TRBV12-4; 9 bases fit TRBD1. The J segment lost 7 bases and the V segment lost 4 bases, leaving 8 bases of the junction unmatched. The CDR3 sequence is 15 residues long. The CDR3 reads CASSSRTGVRNEQFF. The CDR3 bases are TGTGCCAGCAGTTCCCGGACAGGGGTAAGGAATGAGCAGTTCTTC.

V and J are TRBV12-3 or TRBV12-4 and TRBJ1-1; unclear D gene. The CDR3 has 13 residues. Between the trimmed V and J ends, which lost 6 bases and 0 bases, there was a span of 8 bases. The CDR3 DNA is TGTGCCAGCAGCCCAGCCATGAACACTGAAGCTTTCTTT. This codes for CASSPAMNTEAFF.

The genes are TRBV2 and TRBJ2-1, with D unclear. V was pared by 4 bases and J by 9 bases, with 13 bases between. Germline V gene data show CDR1 as SNHLY and CDR2 as FYNNEI. The CDR3 is 13 residues long. This chain's CDR3 is CASSGGRPGEQFF. DNA of the CDR3: TGTGCCAGCAGTGGGGGAAGGCCGGGTGAGCAGTTCTTC.

At least ten counts were recorded for this clonotype. The CDR3 sequence is CASSPPLLLNTEAFF. The CDR3 nucleotides are TGTGCCAGCAGCCCACCTCTCCTCTTGAACACTGAAGCTTTCTTT. The chain is built from TRBV9 and TRBJ1-1; D uncertain. The V end lost 4 bases, the J end lost 0 bases, and 13 bases lay between the germline ends. Germline lookup yields CDR1 SGDLS and CDR2 YYNGEE. The CDR3 has 15 residues. The variable domain in full, with the rest retrieved from reference TRBV9 and TRBJ1-1, is DSGVTQTPKHLITATGQRVTLRCSPRSGDLSVYWYQQSLDQGLQFLIQYYNGEERAKGNILERFSAQQFPDLHSELNLSSLELGDSALYFCASSPPLLLNTEAFFGQGTRLTVV.

This clonotype was counted at least ten times. V and J are TRBV28 and TRBJ1-2; 7 nucleotides line up with TRBD1. Germline V lookup: CDR1 MDHEN, CDR2 SYDVKM. CDR3 length: 12 residues. Trimming took 4 bases from V and 8 from J; bases not matched to a gene: 4. The CDR3 DNA is TGTGCCAGCAGTTCACAGGGGCGAGGCTACACCTTC. Residues: CASSSQGRGYTF.

This clonotype was counted ten times or more. The rearrangement uses TRBV29-1 and TRBJ2-5; D is undetermined. CDR1 SQVTM and CDR2 ANQGSEA come from the germline V gene. The CDR3 has 12 amino acids. Trimming took off 3 bases at V and 1 base at J, with 6 bases between the two ends. CDR3 DNA: TGCAGCGTTGAGTACCTCCAAGAGACCCAGTACTTC. It specifies CSVEYLQETQYF.